The present T cell receptor (beta chain) was sequenced within a study of CD4 T cells in relation to SARS-CoV-2 and coronaviruses. Before the COVID-19 pandemic, during about 2011-2019, CD4+ T cells were taken from unexposed donors. CD4+ T cells were isolated from the cells after more than 8 days of culture. Sequencing was performed with immunoSEQ multiplex PCR; in TCRdb, only in-frame clones are kept and a portion is missing. The data contain over 25,000 clones, 60% to 85% of them singletons. Remarks on this clone: Its antigen is unidentified.

V lost 0 bases to trimming and J lost 0 bases, with 4 bases between them. CDR3 length: 14 residues. Germline V gene sequence: CDR1 SGDLS, CDR2 YYNGEE. The rearrangement links TRBV9 to TRBJ2-4; D call uncertain. The sequencing sample was made of CD4+ T cells from PBMCs, cultured in vitro. The TCR comes from a human donor in good health. The CDR3 DNA sequence: TGTGCCAGCAGCGTAGGGACAGCCAAAAACATTCAGTACTTC. This sequence encodes CASSVGTAKNIQYF.